The 6 T cell receptor beta chains below were found in one sample sequenced in a study of Tregs in tolerant kidney transplant recipients. The assay was immunoSEQ multiplex PCR, and TCRdb's table has in-frame clones only and misses some. The profile shows about 94,000 clones, roughly 93% of them singletons. The sample in question was CD4+ T cells from blood, obtained before the transplant. The source of these receptors is a human donor who received a combined kidney and bone marrow transplant.

CDR3 protein: CAWSGGMGGAEQFF. CDR3 in DNA: TGTGCCTGGAGCGGAGGGATGGGGGGGGCTGAGCAGTTCTTC. The genes are TRBV30 and TRBJ2-1, with D maybe TRBD2 (7 bases). Germline CDR1 GTSNPN, CDR2 SVGIG (reference sequence). This CDR3 spans 14 amino acids. Trimming pared 3 bases from V and 9 bases from J, leaving 18 bases between.

The chain links TRBV5-1 to TRBJ1-5; D is unresolved. Germline V CDR1 and CDR2: SGHRS, YFSETQ. There are 13 residues in the CDR3. The V and J ends lost 0 bases and 3 bases respectively, with 4 bases between them. The CDR3 coding sequence is TGCGCCAGCAGCTTGGACACCAATCAGCCCCAGCATTTT. Protein product: CASSLDTNQPQHF.

V is TRBV30 and J is TRBJ1-3; D uncertain. Trimming took off 3 bases at V and 0 bases at J, with 9 bases between the two ends. The germline V gene encodes CDR1 GTSNPN and CDR2 SVGIG (reference sequence). This CDR3 is 14 amino acids long. CDR3 sequence (DNA): TGTGCCTGGAGACCCGCAGGCTCTGGAAACACCATATATTTT. Its translation is CAWRPAGSGNTIYF.

The rearrangement joins TRBV5-1 to TRBJ2-1; weak D call: TRBD1 (6 bases). In germline, CDR1 is SGHRS, CDR2 YFSETQ. The CDR3 has 15 amino acids. Trimming removed 4 bases at V and 0 bases at J, with 11 bases between. The chain's CDR3 is CASSRGQSSYNEQFF. The CDR3 DNA reads TGCGCCAGCAGCCGCGGACAGAGCTCCTACAATGAGCAGTTCTTC.

The gene calls are TRBV7-9 and TRBJ2-1, with D possibly matching TRBD2 (5 bases). Germline V lookup: CDR1 SEHNR, CDR2 FQNEAQ (reference sequence). With 0 bases removed from V and 7 bases from J, the gap between germline ends came to 10 bases. The CDR3 is 14 amino acids. The CDR3 DNA sequence: TGTGCCAGCAGCTTAGCTTACGGACTGAATGAGCAGTTCTTC. Translating gives CASSLAYGLNEQFF.

In nucleotides, the CDR3 is TGTGCCAGCAGCTTGGACATTGGACAGGGCGGTTGGGATGAGCAGTTCTTC. This codes for CASSLDIGQGGWDEQFF. This chain joins TRBV7-9 and TRBJ2-1, with 8 bases matching TRBD1. This CDR3 region has 17 residues. Unmatched junction bases numbered 15, after V lost 3 bases and J lost 8 bases. Germline CDR1 and CDR2: SEHNR and FQNEAQ (reference sequence).